Below, one T cell receptor beta chain is given with its context. This CDR3 has 14 amino acids. The ends lost 3 bases at V and 0 bases at J; junction bases unmatched: 1. CDR1 and CDR2 from the germline V gene are LNHDA and SQIVND (reference sequence). The data derive from a study of blood T cell repertoires in COVID-19. Turning to the study itself: Researchers got acute and convalescent COVID-19 samples from the United States, Italy and Spain. PBMCs, B-cell-depleted T cells, or T cells provided the cDNA or gDNA that made up the material.

Original data processing: Amplification of reference gene primers provided the estimated nucleated cell counts. Assay: immunoSEQ multiplex PCR; the TCRdb copy retains only in-frame clones and omits some. V, J and clone size are taken as reported in that table, and D and trimming were inferred from the DNA itself. The table has 70,000 to 95,000 clones, more than 75% seen once. Sequencing input: peripheral blood. The rearrangement joins TRBV19 to TRBJ2-7; 8 nucleotides agree with TRBD2. This receptor was taken from a woman of 80 years or more with active COVID-19. The CDR3 sequence: CASSIGRDSYEQYF. In DNA, the CDR3 is TGTGCCAGTAGTATCGGGAGGGACTCCTACGAGCAGTACTTC.